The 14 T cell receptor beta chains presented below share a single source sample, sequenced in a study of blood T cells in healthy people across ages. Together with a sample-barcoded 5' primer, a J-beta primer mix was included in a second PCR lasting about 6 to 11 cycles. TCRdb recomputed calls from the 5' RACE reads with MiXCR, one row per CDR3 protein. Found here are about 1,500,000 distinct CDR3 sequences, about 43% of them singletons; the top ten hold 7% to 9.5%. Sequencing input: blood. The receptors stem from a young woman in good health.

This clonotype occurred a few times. The DNA of the CDR3 is TGTGCCAGCAGCGCGGGGACAGGAAACGAGCAGTACTTC. This encodes CASSAGTGNEQYF. The chain uses TRBV9 and TRBJ2-5; TRBD1 agrees at 8 bases. The end of the DNA is better explained by TRBJ2-7, so the J call may be wrong. Germline CDR1 reads SGDLS; CDR2 reads YYNGEE. This CDR3 is 13 amino acids long.

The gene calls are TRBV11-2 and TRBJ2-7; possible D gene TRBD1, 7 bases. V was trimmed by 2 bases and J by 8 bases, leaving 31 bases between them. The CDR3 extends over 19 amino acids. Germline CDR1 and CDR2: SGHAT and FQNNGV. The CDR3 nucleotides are TGTGCCAGCAGCTTAAAGAAGGGGGCCCCAGCGGGCCTCTCGGTACAGCAGTACTTC. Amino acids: CASSLKKGAPAGLSVQQYF.

The CDR3 loop reads CATSRDRSLREDSYEQYF. DNA for the CDR3: TGTGCCACCAGCAGAGATAGGTCGCTGCGGGAGGACTCCTACGAGCAGTACTTC. The chain has TRBV15 and TRBJ2-7, with TRBD2 matching 8 bases. J was trimmed by 0 bases and V by 0 bases; bases with no gene match: 10. Germline CDR1 and CDR2: LNHNV and YYDKDF (reference sequence). There are 18 residues in the CDR3.

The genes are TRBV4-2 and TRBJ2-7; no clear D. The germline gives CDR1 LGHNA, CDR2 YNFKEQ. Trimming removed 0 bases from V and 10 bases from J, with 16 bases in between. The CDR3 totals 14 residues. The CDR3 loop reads CASSQDGVVVSQYF. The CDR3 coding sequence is TGTGCCAGCAGCCAAGATGGAGTAGTGGTTTCCCAGTACTTC.

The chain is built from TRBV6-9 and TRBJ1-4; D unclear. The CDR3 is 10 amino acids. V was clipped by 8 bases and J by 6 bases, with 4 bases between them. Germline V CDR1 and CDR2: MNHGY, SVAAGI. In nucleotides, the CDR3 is TGTGCCAGCGCGGATGAAAAACTGTTTTTT. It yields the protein CASADEKLFF.

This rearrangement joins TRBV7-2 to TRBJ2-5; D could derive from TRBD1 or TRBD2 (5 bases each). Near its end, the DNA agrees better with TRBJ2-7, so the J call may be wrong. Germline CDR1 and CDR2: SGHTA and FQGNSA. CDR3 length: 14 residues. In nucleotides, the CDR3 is TGTGCCAGCAGCTTACCGGGACCTGGGGGCGAGCAGTACTTC. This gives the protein CASSLPGPGGEQYF.

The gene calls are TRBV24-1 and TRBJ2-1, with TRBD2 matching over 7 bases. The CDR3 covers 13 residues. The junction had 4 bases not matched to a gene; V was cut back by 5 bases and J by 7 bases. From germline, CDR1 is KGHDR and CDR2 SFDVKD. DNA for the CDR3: TGTGCCACCAGTGTTATGGGGGGGAATGAGCAGTTCTTC. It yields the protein CATSVMGGNEQFF.

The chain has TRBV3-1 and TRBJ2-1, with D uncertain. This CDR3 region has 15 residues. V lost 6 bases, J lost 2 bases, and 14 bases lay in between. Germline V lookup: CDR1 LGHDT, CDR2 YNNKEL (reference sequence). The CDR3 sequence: CASRLDGFPYNEQFF. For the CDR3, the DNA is TGTGCCAGCAGGCTAGATGGATTTCCCTACAATGAGCAGTTCTTC.

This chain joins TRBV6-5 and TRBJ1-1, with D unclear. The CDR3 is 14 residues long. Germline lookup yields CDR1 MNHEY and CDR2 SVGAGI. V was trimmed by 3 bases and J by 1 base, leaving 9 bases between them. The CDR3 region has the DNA TGTGCCAGCAGTTATTTTGAGGCGAACACTGAAGCTTTCTTT. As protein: CASSYFEANTEAFF.

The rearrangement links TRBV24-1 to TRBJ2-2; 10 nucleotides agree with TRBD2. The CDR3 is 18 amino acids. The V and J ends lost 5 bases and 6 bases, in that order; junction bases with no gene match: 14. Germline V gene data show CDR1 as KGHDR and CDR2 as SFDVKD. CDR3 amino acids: CATSGRGTTSGASGELFF. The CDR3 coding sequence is TGTGCCACCAGTGGCCGGGGGACTACTAGCGGGGCCTCCGGGGAGCTGTTTTTT.

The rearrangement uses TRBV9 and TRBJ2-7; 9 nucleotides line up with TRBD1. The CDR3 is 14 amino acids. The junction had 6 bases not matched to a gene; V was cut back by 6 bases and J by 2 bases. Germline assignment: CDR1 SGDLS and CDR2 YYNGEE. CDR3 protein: CASTGTGSPYEQYF. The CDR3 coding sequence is TGTGCCAGCACCGGGACAGGGTCCCCCTACGAGCAGTACTTC.

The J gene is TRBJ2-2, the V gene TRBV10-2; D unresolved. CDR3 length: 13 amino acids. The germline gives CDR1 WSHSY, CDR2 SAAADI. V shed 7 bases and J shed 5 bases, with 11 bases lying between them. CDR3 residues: CASTARLTGELFF. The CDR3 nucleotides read TGCGCCAGCACCGCCCGTTTGACCGGGGAGCTGTTTTTT.

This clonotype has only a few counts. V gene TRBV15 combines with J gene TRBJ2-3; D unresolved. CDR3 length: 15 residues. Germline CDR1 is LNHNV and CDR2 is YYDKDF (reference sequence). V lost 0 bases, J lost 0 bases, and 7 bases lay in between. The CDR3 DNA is TGTGCCACCAGCAGAGAGGGATCTAGCACAGATACGCAGTATTTT. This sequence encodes CATSREGSSTDTQYF.

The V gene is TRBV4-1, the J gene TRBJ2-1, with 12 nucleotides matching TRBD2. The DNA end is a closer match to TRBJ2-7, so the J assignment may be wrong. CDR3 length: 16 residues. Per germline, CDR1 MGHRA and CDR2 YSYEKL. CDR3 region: CASSSPTSGGYNEQYF. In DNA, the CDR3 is TGCGCCAGCAGTTCCCCGACTAGCGGGGGCTACAATGAGCAGTACTTC.